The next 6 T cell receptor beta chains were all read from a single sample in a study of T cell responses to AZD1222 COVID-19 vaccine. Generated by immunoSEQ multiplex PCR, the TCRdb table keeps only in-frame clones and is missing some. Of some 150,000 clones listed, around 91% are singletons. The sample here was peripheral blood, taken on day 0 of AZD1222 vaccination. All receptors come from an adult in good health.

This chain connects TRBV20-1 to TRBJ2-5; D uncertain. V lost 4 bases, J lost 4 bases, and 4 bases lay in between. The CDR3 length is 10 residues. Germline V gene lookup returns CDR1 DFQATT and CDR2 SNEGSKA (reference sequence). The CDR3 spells CSAIRETQYF. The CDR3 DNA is TGCAGTGCTATTCGAGAGACCCAGTACTTC.

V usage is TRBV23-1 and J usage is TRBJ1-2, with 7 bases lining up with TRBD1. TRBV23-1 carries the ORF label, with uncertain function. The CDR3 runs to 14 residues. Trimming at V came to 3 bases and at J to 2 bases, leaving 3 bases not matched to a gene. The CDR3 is CASSHPGQNYGYTF. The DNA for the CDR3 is TGCGCCAGCAGTCATCCGGGACAGAACTATGGCTACACCTTC.

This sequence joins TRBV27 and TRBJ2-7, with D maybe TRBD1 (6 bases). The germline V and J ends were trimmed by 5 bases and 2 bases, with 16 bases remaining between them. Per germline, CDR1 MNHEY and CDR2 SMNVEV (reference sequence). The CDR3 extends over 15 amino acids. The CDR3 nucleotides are TGTGCCAGCAGTCAGACGACAGGCTTCCCCTACGAGCAGTACTTC. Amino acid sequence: CASSQTTGFPYEQYF.

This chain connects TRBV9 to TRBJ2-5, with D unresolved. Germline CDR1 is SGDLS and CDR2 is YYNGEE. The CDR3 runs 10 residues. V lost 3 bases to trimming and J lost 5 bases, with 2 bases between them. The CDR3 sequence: CASSGETQYF. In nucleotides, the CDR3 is TGTGCCAGCAGCGGGGAGACCCAGTACTTC.

The CDR3 spells CASSGQNTGELFF. The CDR3, as DNA: TGTGCCAGCAGTGGACAGAACACCGGGGAGCTGTTTTTT. The chain links TRBV5-4 to TRBJ2-2, with D perhaps matching TRBD1 (5 bases). Germline V gives CDR1 SGHNT, CDR2 YYREEE (reference sequence). The CDR3 extends over 13 amino acids. Trimming pared 5 bases from V and 1 base from J, leaving 6 bases between.

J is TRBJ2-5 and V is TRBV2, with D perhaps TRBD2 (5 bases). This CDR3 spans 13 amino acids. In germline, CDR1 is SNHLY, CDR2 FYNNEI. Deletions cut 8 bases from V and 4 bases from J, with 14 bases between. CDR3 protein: CASSRANTETQYF. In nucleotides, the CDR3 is TGTGCCAGCTCGAGGGCCAACACAGAGACCCAGTACTTC.